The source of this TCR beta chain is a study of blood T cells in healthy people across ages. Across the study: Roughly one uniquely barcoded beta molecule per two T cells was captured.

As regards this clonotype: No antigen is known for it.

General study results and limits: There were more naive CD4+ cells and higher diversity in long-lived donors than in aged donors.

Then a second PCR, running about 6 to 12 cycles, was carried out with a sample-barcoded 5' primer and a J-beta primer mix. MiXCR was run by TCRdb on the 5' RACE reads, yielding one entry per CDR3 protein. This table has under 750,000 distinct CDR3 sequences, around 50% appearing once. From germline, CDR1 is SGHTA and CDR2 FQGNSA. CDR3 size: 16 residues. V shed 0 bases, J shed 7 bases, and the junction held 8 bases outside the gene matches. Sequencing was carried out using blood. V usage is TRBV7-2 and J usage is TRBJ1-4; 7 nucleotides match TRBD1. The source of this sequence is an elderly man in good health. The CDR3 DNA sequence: TGTGCCAGCAGCTTAGCCCCGGGAGGGGGCGGTGAAAAACTGTTTTTT. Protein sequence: CASSLAPGGGGEKLFF.